Included here is one T cell receptor beta chain sequence, with context. Its antigen is currently unknown. Only in-frame clones appear in the TCRdb table, and some are missing; sequencing was by immunoSEQ multiplex PCR. The sample includes more than 150,000 clones, about nine tenths of them seen just once. In germline, CDR1 is GTSNPN, CDR2 SVGIG (reference sequence). This CDR3 comprises 13 residues. J gave up 5 bases and V 4 bases, and 5 bases lay outside the gene matches. This entry belongs to a study of T cell responses to AZD1222 COVID-19 vaccine. Findings of the study overall: Reportedly, close to half of spike-specific TCRs are directed against unmutated variant regions. Clonal diversity was possibly underestimated; the donors were predominantly white British and more often female. Repertoires were collected only later (after the peak T cell response had occurred). Just a handful of AZD1222 recipients tested seropositive at baseline.

The rearrangement links TRBV30 to TRBJ2-7, with TRBD1 identical over 10 bases. Material: peripheral blood, obtained on day 0 of AZD1222 vaccination. The clonotype was recovered from an adult in good health. The CDR3: CAWNRDRGHEQYF. CDR3 bases: TGTGCCTGGAACCGGGACAGGGGCCACGAGCAGTACTTC.